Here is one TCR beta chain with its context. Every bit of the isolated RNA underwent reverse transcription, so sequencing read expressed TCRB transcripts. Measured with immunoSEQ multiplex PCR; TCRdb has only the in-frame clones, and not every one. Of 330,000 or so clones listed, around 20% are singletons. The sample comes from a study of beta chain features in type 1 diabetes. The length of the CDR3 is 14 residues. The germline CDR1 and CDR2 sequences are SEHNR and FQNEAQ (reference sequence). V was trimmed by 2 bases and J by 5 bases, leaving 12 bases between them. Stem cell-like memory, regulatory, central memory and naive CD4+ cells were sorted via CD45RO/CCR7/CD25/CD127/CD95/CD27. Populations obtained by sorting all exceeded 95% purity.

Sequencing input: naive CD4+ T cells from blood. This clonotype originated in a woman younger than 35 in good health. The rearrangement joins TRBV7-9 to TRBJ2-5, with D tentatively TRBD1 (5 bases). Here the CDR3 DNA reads TGTGCCAGCAGCTTACTCCAGGGTGTGGAGACCCAGTACTTC. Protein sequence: CASSLLQGVETQYF.